The 26 T cell receptor beta chains in this list originate from one sample, sequenced in a study of blood T cell repertoires in COVID-19. Sequenced by immunoSEQ multiplex PCR; TCRdb stores in-frame clones only, minus some. The sample holds roughly 340,000 clones, approximately 87% seen once. Sequenced sample: peripheral blood. These receptors came from a woman between 50 and 59 years old with COVID-19, enrolled during active disease.

CDR3 coding DNA: TGTGCCAGCACTAAAACCGGGACAGGGGGCTACGAGCAGTACTTC. This sequence encodes CASTKTGTGGYEQYF. The rearrangement joins TRBV25-1 to TRBJ2-7; 11 nucleotides align to TRBD1. The CDR3 totals 15 residues. Per the germline V gene, CDR1 is MGHDK and CDR2 is SYGVNS. J was trimmed by 3 bases and V by 7 bases; bases with no gene match: 8.

The J gene is TRBJ2-3, the V gene TRBV30; 12 bases map to TRBD2. Germline V gives CDR1 GTSNPN, CDR2 SVGIG (reference sequence). The CDR3 is 24 amino acids. V shed 3 bases and J 5 bases; nucleotides not matched to a gene: 33. The CDR3 here is CAWRTGHVFSFMWTSGISEDTQYF. CDR3 nucleotides: TGTGCCTGGAGGACGGGACACGTTTTCTCATTTATGTGGACTAGCGGGATCAGTGAAGATACGCAGTATTTT.

The chain is built from TRBV13 and TRBJ1-2, with TRBD1 identical over 7 bases. Unmatched junction bases numbered 7, after V lost 5 bases and J lost 4 bases. The CDR3 loop spans 14 amino acids. CDR1 and CDR2 (germline): PRHDT, FYEKMQ (reference sequence). This CDR3 reads CASSLRQGTYGYTF. The CDR3, as DNA: TGTGCCAGCAGCCTCAGACAGGGCACCTATGGCTACACCTTC.

The rearrangement uses TRBV10-1 and TRBJ2-5, with D unresolved. The CDR3 totals 16 residues. Trimming took 1 base from V and 1 from J, leaving 13 bases between them. Germline loops: CDR1 WNHNN, CDR2 SYGVQD (reference sequence). In nucleotides, the CDR3 is TGCGCCAGCAGTGAGTTGTGGGCAGGCTCCCAAGAGACCCAGTACTTC. It encodes CASSELWAGSQETQYF.

This chain links TRBV19 with TRBJ1-4, with TRBD1 identical over 8 bases. With 0 bases clipped from V and 14 bases from J, the junction kept 26 bases outside the gene matches. The CDR3 contains 20 residues. Per the germline V gene, CDR1 is LNHDA and CDR2 is SQIVND (reference sequence). CDR3 nucleotides: TGTGCCAGTAGTATAGATCGAGGGACAGGCATCTCCGGGAACGCCCTTTGGCTGTTTTTT. It encodes CASSIDRGTGISGNALWLFF.

The rearrangement uses TRBV5-4 and TRBJ2-7; D may be TRBD1 (6 bases). Trimming removed 3 bases from V and 7 bases from J, with 17 bases in between. The CDR3 extends over 14 amino acids. Germline loops: CDR1 SGHNT, CDR2 YYREEE (reference sequence). This chain's CDR3 is CASSSGQTDWEQYF. The CDR3 DNA reads TGTGCCAGCAGCTCCGGACAGACGGACTGGGAGCAGTACTTC.

V and J are TRBV7-9 and TRBJ2-7; 12 nucleotides align to TRBD2. Germline V gene sequence: CDR1 SEHNR, CDR2 FQNEAQ (reference sequence). The CDR3 runs 16 residues. V dropped 1 base and J dropped 1; count of bases not matched to a gene: 2. CDR3 DNA sequence: TGTGCCAGCAGCTTAGGACTAGCGGGAGCTTCCTACGAGCAGTACTTC. Protein product: CASSLGLAGASYEQYF.

The rearrangement links TRBV5-1 to TRBJ1-1; 8 bases map to TRBD1. The J segment lost 4 bases and the V segment lost 4 bases, leaving 9 bases of the junction unmatched. Germline V gives CDR1 SGHRS, CDR2 YFSETQ. This CDR3 region has 15 residues. The chain's CDR3 is CASSVTRQGFTEAFF. CDR3 sequence (DNA): TGCGCCAGCAGCGTGACGAGACAGGGGTTCACTGAAGCTTTCTTT.

This chain joins TRBV9 and TRBJ1-5; 7 bases are a match to TRBD1. The CDR3 runs to 14 residues. Trimming cost V 7 bases and J 3 bases; bases outside gene matches: 7. CDR1 and CDR2 from the germline V gene are SGDLS and YYNGEE. The CDR3 nucleotides read TGTGCCAGCTCGCGGGACAGAAACAATCAGCCCCAGCATTTT. Its translation is CASSRDRNNQPQHF.

Written as DNA, the CDR3 is TGTGCCAGCAGCTTCCAGGAATTCTATGGCTACACCTTC. It encodes CASSFQEFYGYTF. The rearrangement uses TRBV7-9 and TRBJ1-2, with D unresolved. This CDR3 contains 13 residues. Trimming took 3 bases from V and 4 from J, leaving 9 bases between them. Germline V gene lookup returns CDR1 SEHNR and CDR2 FQNEAQ (reference sequence).

The chain couples TRBV7-3 to TRBJ2-1; 11 bases align to TRBD2. The germline V gene encodes CDR1 SGHTA and CDR2 FQGTGA. CDR3 length: 17 amino acids. V was pared by 4 bases and J by 5 bases, with 10 bases of the junction left unmatched. Written as DNA, the CDR3 is TGTGCCAGCAGCTCCAACATAGCGGGAGGGCCAAACAATGAGCAGTTCTTC. This sequence encodes CASSSNIAGGPNNEQFF.

The CDR3 DNA reads TGTGCCACCCAAGAGAGAAATGAGCAGTTCTTC. Translated, it gives CATQERNEQFF. V usage is TRBV24-1 and J usage is TRBJ2-1; no clear D. V dropped 9 bases and J dropped 7 bases, with 9 bases sitting between them. This CDR3 has 11 amino acids. The germline V gene has CDR1 KGHDR and CDR2 SFDVKD.

V and J are TRBV19 and TRBJ2-3; D possibly corresponds to TRBD2 (6 bases). The CDR3 loop spans 15 amino acids. The germline CDR1 and CDR2 sequences are LNHDA and SQIVND (reference sequence). Trimming pared 6 bases from V and 4 bases from J, leaving 17 bases between. The CDR3 loop reads CASRGGGGVSDTQYF. The CDR3 DNA reads TGTGCCAGTAGGGGAGGCGGAGGGGTCTCAGATACGCAGTATTTT.

CDR3 nucleotides: TGTGCCAGTAGTGCCGCGGACAGGGGGAATGGAGAAAAACTGTTTTTT. This encodes CASSAADRGNGEKLFF. The chain combines TRBV19 with TRBJ1-4; TRBD1 aligns across 10 bases. This CDR3 region has 16 residues. The V gene's germline CDR1 is LNHDA and CDR2 SQIVND (reference sequence). Trimming took 5 bases from V and 8 from J; bases not matched to a gene: 11.

The rearrangement joins TRBV5-4 to TRBJ2-2; 10 bases fit TRBD2. With V trimmed by 0 bases and J by 5 bases, 7 bases remained unmatched. The germline V gene has CDR1 SGHNT and CDR2 YYREEE (reference sequence). The CDR3 spans 17 residues. The CDR3 sequence is CASSLGSGRARTGELFF. The CDR3 DNA reads TGTGCCAGCAGCTTGGGGAGCGGGAGGGCCAGAACCGGGGAGCTGTTTTTT.

This chain joins TRBV14 and TRBJ2-3; 8 bases match TRBD1. This CDR3 is built from 15 residues. V lost 4 bases to trimming and J lost 0 bases; unmatched junction nucleotides: 3. In germline, CDR1 is SGHDN, CDR2 FVKESK. Here the CDR3 reads CASSPGQGSTDTQYF. CDR3 nucleotides: TGTGCCAGCAGCCCCGGACAGGGAAGCACAGATACGCAGTATTTT.

The rearrangement uses TRBV30 and TRBJ1-3, with D uncertain. The germline V gene encodes CDR1 GTSNPN and CDR2 SVGIG (reference sequence). The CDR3 spans 12 residues. Trimming pared 2 bases from V and 4 bases from J, leaving 6 bases between. As DNA, the CDR3 is TGTGCCTGGAGTTCCCTGGGAAACACCATATATTTT. Encoded protein: CAWSSLGNTIYF.

CDR3 residues: CASSEGNRGRETQYF. In DNA form, the CDR3 reads TGTGCCAGCAGTGAGGGGAACAGGGGCCGAGAGACCCAGTACTTC. The chain has TRBV6-1 and TRBJ2-5, with 7 bases lining up with TRBD1. Germline-derived CDR1 and CDR2 are MNHNS and SASEGT. V dropped 3 bases and J dropped 4; count of bases not matched to a gene: 8. This CDR3 comprises 15 residues.

V and J are TRBV18 and TRBJ2-1; 7 bases are shared with TRBD2. Germline CDR1 reads KGHSH; CDR2 reads LQKENI. This CDR3 has 16 amino acids. V gave up 3 bases and J gave up 0 bases; unmatched junction bases: 5. Here the CDR3 DNA reads TGTGCCAGCTCACCGCCTAGCGGAAGCTCCTACAATGAGCAGTTCTTC. It is translated as CASSPPSGSSYNEQFF.

J is TRBJ2-6 and V is TRBV5-5; 7 bases line up with TRBD1. With V trimmed by 2 bases and J by 2 bases, 1 base remained unmatched. CDR1 SGHKS and CDR2 YYEKEE come from the germline V gene (reference sequence). This CDR3 contains 15 residues. CDR3 loop: CASSFTGAGANVLTF. The CDR3 region has the DNA TGTGCCAGCAGCTTTACAGGGGCTGGGGCCAACGTCCTGACTTTC.

V is TRBV5-1 and J is TRBJ1-1; D unresolved. The CDR3 loop spans 14 amino acids. Trimming took off 5 bases at V and 5 bases at J, with 16 bases between the two ends. CDR1 SGHRS and CDR2 YFSETQ come from the germline V gene. CDR3 in amino acids: CASRPGGMSTEAFF. In DNA, the CDR3 is TGCGCCAGCAGACCGGGAGGGATGTCTACTGAAGCTTTCTTT.

The chain recombines TRBV11-2 with TRBJ2-1, with D maybe TRBD2 (6 bases). Germline CDR1 and CDR2: SGHAT and FQNNGV. The CDR3 is 16 amino acids. V was pared by 4 bases and J by 4 bases, with 17 bases between. The CDR3 sequence: CASSSRSSGGYNEQFF. As DNA, the CDR3 is TGTGCCAGCAGCTCTCGAAGTAGCGGCGGTTACAATGAGCAGTTCTTC.

This clone was recorded only once. At one of its ends the junction is not consistent with the germline gene, which may arise from a read error. The chain couples TRBV3-1 (or the pseudogene TRBV3-2) to TRBJ1-2, with D maybe TRBD1 (6 bases). The CDR3 totals 12 residues. Germline loops: CDR1 LGHDT, CDR2 YNNKEL (reference sequence). CDR3 DNA sequence: TGTGCCAGCAGCCAAGGACAGGCCCTAAGCCACTTC. Its protein product is CASSQGQALSHF.

The V gene is TRBV19, the J gene TRBJ2-1, with TRBD2 matching over 9 bases. The CDR3 runs 15 residues. Germline CDR1 and CDR2: LNHDA and SQIVND (reference sequence). J gave up 4 bases and V 1 base, and 2 bases lay outside the gene matches. This CDR3 is CASSIASGEYNEQFF. In nucleotides, the CDR3 is TGTGCCAGTAGTATAGCTAGCGGGGAGTACAATGAGCAGTTCTTC.

The chain links TRBV28 to TRBJ1-2, with D possibly TRBD1 on 6 matching bases. V lost 3 bases and J 3 bases, leaving 17 bases between the germline ends. The CDR3 has 16 amino acids. CDR1 is MDHEN, CDR2 SYDVKM, per germline. The CDR3 sequence is CASSLGLRGAHYGYTF. The CDR3 nucleotides read TGTGCCAGCAGTTTGGGGCTCCGGGGGGCTCACTATGGCTACACCTTC.

The V and J genes are TRBV27 and TRBJ1-2; 8 bases are a match to TRBD1. This CDR3 comprises 14 residues. Germline CDR1 MNHEY, CDR2 SMNVEV (reference sequence). J lost 4 bases, V lost 6 bases, and 7 bases had no gene match. CDR3 loop: CASSTGGLPYGYTF. CDR3 DNA: TGTGCCAGCAGCACAGGGGGGTTACCCTATGGCTACACCTTC.